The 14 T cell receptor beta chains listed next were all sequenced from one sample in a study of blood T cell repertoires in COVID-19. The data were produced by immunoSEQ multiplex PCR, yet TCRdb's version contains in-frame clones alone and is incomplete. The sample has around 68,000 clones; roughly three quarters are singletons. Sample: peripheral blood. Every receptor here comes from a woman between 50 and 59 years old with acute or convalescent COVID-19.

DNA of the CDR3: TGCGCCAGCAGCCAAGGAGTTTTCGGACTGAGAGATTACGAGCAGTACTTC. As protein: CASSQGVFGLRDYEQYF. The chain combines TRBV4-1 with TRBJ2-7; tentative D call: TRBD2 (5 bases). Trimming removed 1 base at V and 4 bases at J, with 20 bases between. This CDR3 is built from 17 residues. Germline V gene lookup returns CDR1 MGHRA and CDR2 YSYEKL.

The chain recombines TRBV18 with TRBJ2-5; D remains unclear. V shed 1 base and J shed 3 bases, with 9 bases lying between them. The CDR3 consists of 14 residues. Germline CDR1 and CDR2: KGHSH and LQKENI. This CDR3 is CASSPLGYEETQYF. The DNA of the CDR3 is TGTGCCAGCTCACCACTCGGGTACGAAGAGACCCAGTACTTC.

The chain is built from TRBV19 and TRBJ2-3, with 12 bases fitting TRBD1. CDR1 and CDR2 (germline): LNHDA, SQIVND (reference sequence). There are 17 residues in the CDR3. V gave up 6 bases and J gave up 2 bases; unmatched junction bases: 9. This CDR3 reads CASRTGQGASSTDTQYF. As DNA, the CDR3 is TGTGCCAGTAGAACGGGACAGGGGGCGTCCTCCACAGATACGCAGTATTTT.

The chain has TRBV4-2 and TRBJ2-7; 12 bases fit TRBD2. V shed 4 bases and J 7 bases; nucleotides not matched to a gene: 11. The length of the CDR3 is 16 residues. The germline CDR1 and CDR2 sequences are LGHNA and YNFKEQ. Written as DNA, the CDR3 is TGTGCCAGCAGCCGAGGGGCTAGCGGGGGGGGTGAGGAGCAGTACTTC. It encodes CASSRGASGGGEEQYF.

Here the CDR3 reads CASSLGFGVAHTPNTGELFF. The DNA for the CDR3 is TGTGCCAGCAGTTTGGGATTTGGGGTAGCGCATACACCGAACACCGGGGAGCTGTTTTTT. The chain couples TRBV28 to TRBJ2-2; TRBD2 is a possible D gene (5 bases). The CDR3 length is 20 residues. V was cut by 3 bases and J by 0 bases, with 23 bases left in between. The V gene's germline CDR1 is MDHEN and CDR2 SYDVKM.

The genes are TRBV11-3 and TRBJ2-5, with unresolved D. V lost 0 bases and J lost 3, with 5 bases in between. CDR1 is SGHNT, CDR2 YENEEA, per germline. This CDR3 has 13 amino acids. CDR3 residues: CASSLESEETQYF. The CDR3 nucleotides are TGTGCCAGCAGCTTAGAGTCAGAAGAGACCCAGTACTTC. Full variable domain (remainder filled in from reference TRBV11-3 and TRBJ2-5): EAGVVQSPRYKIIEKKQPVAFWCNPISGHNTLYWYLQNLGQGPELLIRYENEEAVDDSQLPKDRFSAERLKGVDSTLKIQPAELGDSAVYLCASSLESEETQYFGPGTRLLVL.

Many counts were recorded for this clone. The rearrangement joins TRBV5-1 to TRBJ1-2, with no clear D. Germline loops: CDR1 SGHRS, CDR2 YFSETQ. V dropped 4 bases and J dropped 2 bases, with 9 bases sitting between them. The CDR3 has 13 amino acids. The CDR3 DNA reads TGCGCCAGCAGCGAGACAACCAACTATGGCTACACCTTC. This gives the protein CASSETTNYGYTF.

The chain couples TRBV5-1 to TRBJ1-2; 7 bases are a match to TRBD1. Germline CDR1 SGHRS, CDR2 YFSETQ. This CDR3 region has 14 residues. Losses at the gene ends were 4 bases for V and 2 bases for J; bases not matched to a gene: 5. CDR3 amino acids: CASSQLQGNYGYTF. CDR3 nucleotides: TGCGCCAGCAGCCAGTTACAGGGGAACTATGGCTACACCTTC.

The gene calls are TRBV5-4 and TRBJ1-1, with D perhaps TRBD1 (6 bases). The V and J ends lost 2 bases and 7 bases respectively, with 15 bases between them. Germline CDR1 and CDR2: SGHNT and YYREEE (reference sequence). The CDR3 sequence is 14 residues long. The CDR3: CASSLHTGRVEAFF. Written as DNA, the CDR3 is TGTGCCAGCAGCTTACATACAGGGAGGGTTGAAGCTTTCTTT.

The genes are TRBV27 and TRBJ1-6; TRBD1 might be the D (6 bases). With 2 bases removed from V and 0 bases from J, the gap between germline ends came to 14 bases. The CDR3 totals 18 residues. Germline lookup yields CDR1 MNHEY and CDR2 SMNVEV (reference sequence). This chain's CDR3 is CASSLGQIYRSYNSPLHF. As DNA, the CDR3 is TGTGCCAGCAGTTTAGGACAGATCTATCGCTCCTATAATTCACCCCTCCACTTT.

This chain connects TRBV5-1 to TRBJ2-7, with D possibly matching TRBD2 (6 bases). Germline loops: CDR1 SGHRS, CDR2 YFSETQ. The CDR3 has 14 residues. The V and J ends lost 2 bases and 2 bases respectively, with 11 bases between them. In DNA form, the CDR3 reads TGCGCCAGCAGCTTCCGGGGACTTGCCTACGAGCAGTACTTC. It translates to CASSFRGLAYEQYF.

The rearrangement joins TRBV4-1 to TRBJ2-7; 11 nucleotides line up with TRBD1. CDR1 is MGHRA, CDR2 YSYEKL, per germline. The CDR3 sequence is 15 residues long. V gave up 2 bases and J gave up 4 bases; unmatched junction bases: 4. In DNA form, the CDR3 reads TGCGCCAGCAGCCAAACCGGGACAGGGGGTTACGAGCAGTACTTC. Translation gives CASSQTGTGGYEQYF.

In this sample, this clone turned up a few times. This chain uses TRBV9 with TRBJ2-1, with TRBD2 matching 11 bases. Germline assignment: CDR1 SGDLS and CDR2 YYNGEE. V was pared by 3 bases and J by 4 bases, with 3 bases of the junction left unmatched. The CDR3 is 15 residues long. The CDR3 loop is CASSGGLAGYNEQFF. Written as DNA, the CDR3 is TGTGCCAGCAGCGGCGGACTAGCGGGTTACAATGAGCAGTTCTTC.

CDR3 coding DNA: TGTGCCAGCAGCTCCGACAGGGGATGGGAGGAGACCCAGTACTTC. The encoded protein is CASSSDRGWEETQYF. The chain has TRBV7-9 and TRBJ2-5; TRBD1 matches 8 bases. V lost 4 bases, J lost 5 bases, and 9 bases stayed unmatched. The CDR3 loop spans 15 amino acids. Germline CDR1 SEHNR, CDR2 FQNEAQ (reference sequence).